The 30 T cell receptor beta chains reported below all come from one sample, sequenced in a study of radiotherapy plus CTLA-4 blockade in lung cancer. Sequencing was performed with immunoSEQ multiplex PCR; in TCRdb, only in-frame clones are kept and a portion is missing. The table records 120,000 or so clones, about nine tenths of them present only once. The specimen was peripheral blood, collected from a patient treated with radiotherapy plus ipilimumab. Source of these receptors: a human donor with non-small cell lung cancer that progressed on radiotherapy plus ipilimumab.

This chain uses TRBV6-1 with TRBJ2-2; D is uncertain. V gave up 6 bases and J gave up 3 bases, with 11 bases separating them. Germline V gene lookup returns CDR1 MNHNS and CDR2 SASEGT. This CDR3 region has 14 residues. CDR3 amino acids: CASSPLIDTGELFF. The CDR3 region has the DNA TGTGCCAGCAGCCCCCTCATTGACACCGGGGAGCTGTTTTTT.

This chain uses TRBV4-1 with TRBJ2-3; no firm D call. With 4 bases removed from V and 3 bases from J, the gap between germline ends came to 17 bases. The germline V gene has CDR1 MGHRA and CDR2 YSYEKL. This CDR3 is built from 16 residues. The CDR3 nucleotides are TGCGCCAGCAGCCGTCGCGACTCCTTAAGTACAGATACGCAGTATTTT. Protein product: CASSRRDSLSTDTQYF.

This sequence joins TRBV15 and TRBJ2-5; D is ambiguous. The CDR3 extends over 12 amino acids. Germline V gene lookup returns CDR1 LNHNV and CDR2 YYDKDF (reference sequence). The V gene lost 5 bases and the J gene lost 7 bases, with 11 bases spanning the gap. The CDR3 region is CATSSSSWTQYF. CDR3 nucleotides: TGTGCCACCAGCTCGAGCAGCTGGACCCAGTACTTC.

The gene calls are TRBV28 and TRBJ2-3; TRBD2 matches 12 bases. The J segment lost 4 bases and the V segment lost 6 bases, leaving 11 bases of the junction unmatched. Per germline, CDR1 MDHEN and CDR2 SYDVKM. This CDR3 is built from 17 residues. The CDR3 region has the DNA TGTGCCAGCAGCTCCGCTGGTGGACTAGCGGGATCAGATACGCAGTATTTT. Translation: CASSSAGGLAGSDTQYF.

The chain employs TRBV5-6 and TRBJ2-7, with 8 bases matching TRBD2. V lost 2 bases, J lost 5 bases, and 15 bases stayed unmatched. CDR1 is SGHDT, CDR2 YYEEEE, per germline. The CDR3 loop spans 17 amino acids. The chain's CDR3 is CASSFRGASAGGNEQYF. The CDR3 DNA follows: TGTGCCAGCAGCTTTCGAGGCGCTAGCGCGGGGGGCAACGAGCAGTACTTC.

This sequence joins TRBV5-4 and TRBJ1-3; D is undetermined. Germline CDR1 and CDR2: SGHNT and YYREEE (reference sequence). Trimming pared 2 bases from V and 0 bases from J, leaving 6 bases between. CDR3 length equals 14 residues. The chain's CDR3 is CASSLRDSGNTIYF. In nucleotides, the CDR3 is TGTGCCAGCAGCTTAAGAGACTCTGGAAACACCATATATTTT.

Comments on this clone: One end of the junction fails to match germline, which may point to a read error. J is TRBJ2-7 and V is TRBV27; D not resolved. This CDR3 is built from 8 residues. Germline loops: CDR1 MNHEY, CDR2 SMNVEV (reference sequence). The CDR3, as DNA: TGTGCCAGCAGTTTAGAGTTATTC. Its translation: CASSLELF.

CDR3 coding DNA: TGTGCCAGCAGCCTCGTCCGGGGAGGGGCGACCGGGGAGCTGTTTTTT. This sequence encodes CASSLVRGGATGELFF. The chain couples TRBV7-8 to TRBJ2-2, with 7 bases lining up with TRBD2. Germline V lookup: CDR1 SGHVS, CDR2 FQNEAQ. With V trimmed by 5 bases and J by 5 bases, 11 bases remained unmatched. This CDR3 contains 16 residues.

The V call is TRBV2, the J call TRBJ2-1; D call uncertain. Looked up from germline, CDR1 is SNHLY and CDR2 is FYNNEI. V was shortened by 4 bases and J by 7 bases, with 5 bases between the two germline ends. The CDR3 has 11 amino acids. CDR3 DNA: TGTGCCAGCAGTGGGAATAATGAGCAGTTCTTC. The encoded protein is CASSGNNEQFF.

This clone was observed a single time. The gene calls are TRBV7-2 and TRBJ2-7, with 11 bases fitting TRBD2. Germline loops: CDR1 SGHTA, CDR2 FQGNSA. V shed 4 bases, J shed 3 bases, and the junction held 5 bases outside the gene matches. This CDR3 is 15 amino acids long. The CDR3, as DNA: TGTGCCAGCAGCTCGAGGACTAGCGGGTTCTACGAGCAGTACTTC. This sequence encodes CASSSRTSGFYEQYF. Together with reference TRBV7-2 and TRBJ2-7, the CDR3 gives the full variable domain: GAGVSQSPSNKVTEKGKDVELRCDPISGHTALYWYRQSLGQGLEFLIYFQGNSAPDKSGLPSDRFSAERTGGSVSTLTIQRTQQEDSAVYLCASSSRTSGFYEQYFGPGTRLTVT.

In DNA, the CDR3 is TGTGCCAGCAGTTTAGCGGGAGGAGGAGCAGATACGCAGTATTTT. It encodes CASSLAGGGADTQYF. The chain couples TRBV2 to TRBJ2-3; 10 bases match TRBD2. This CDR3 is built from 15 residues. Germline assignment: CDR1 SNHLY and CDR2 FYNNEI. The ends lost 5 bases at V and 4 bases at J; junction bases unmatched: 6.

This clone came up a few times. The chain couples TRBV4-1 to TRBJ1-1; D is undetermined. V lost 4 bases, J lost 1 base, and 22 bases lay in between. Germline CDR1 and CDR2: MGHRA and YSYEKL. The CDR3 extends over 18 amino acids. In DNA form, the CDR3 reads TGCGCCAGCAGCCGGGCCAGCCGGTCCTCCCTGGGGAACACTGAAGCTTTCTTT. This encodes CASSRASRSSLGNTEAFF.

The J gene is TRBJ2-3, the V gene TRBV5-1, with 8 bases matching TRBD2. CDR1 is SGHRS and CDR2 is YFSETQ in the germline V gene. The CDR3 spans 17 residues. Trimming took 4 bases from V and 3 from J; bases not matched to a gene: 13. The CDR3 here is CASSPRGSGGSTDTQYF. CDR3 sequence (DNA): TGCGCCAGCAGCCCGAGGGGGAGCGGGGGTTCTACAGATACGCAGTATTTT.

This chain joins TRBV5-6 and TRBJ1-5, with D tentatively TRBD1 (5 bases). Germline V gene data show CDR1 as SGHDT and CDR2 as YYEEEE. Trimming took off 0 bases at V and 1 base at J, with 5 bases between the two ends. CDR3 length equals 14 residues. This CDR3 reads CASSLGQSNQPQHF. The CDR3 coding sequence is TGTGCCAGCAGCTTGGGACAGAGCAATCAGCCCCAGCATTTT.

This chain joins TRBV25-1 and TRBJ2-3, with 10 nucleotides matching TRBD2. This CDR3 contains 17 residues. Germline assignment: CDR1 MGHDK and CDR2 SYGVNS. Trimming removed 4 bases from V and 4 bases from J; junction bases left unmatched: 11. The CDR3 protein is CASSGHRTSGIPDTQYF. The CDR3 DNA is TGTGCCAGCAGTGGACACCGGACTAGCGGAATCCCAGATACGCAGTATTTT. Looking up the rest from reference TRBV25-1 and TRBJ2-3 gives the full variable domain: EADIYQTPRYLVIGTGKKITLECSQTMGHDKMYWYQQDPGMELHLIHYSYGVNSTEKGDLSSESTVSRIRTEHFPLTLESARPSHTSQYLCASSGHRTSGIPDTQYFGPGTRLTVL.

The V and J genes are TRBV2 and TRBJ2-7; 11 bases are a match to TRBD2. Germline V CDR1 and CDR2: SNHLY, FYNNEI. V shed 5 bases and J 2 bases; nucleotides not matched to a gene: 5. The CDR3 consists of 15 residues. CDR3 in DNA: TGTGCCAGCAGTCCTCGACTAGCGGGAACCTACGAGCAGTACTTC. Encoded protein: CASSPRLAGTYEQYF. Together with reference TRBV2 and TRBJ2-7, the CDR3 gives the full variable domain: EPEVTQTPSHQVTQMGQEVILRCVPISNHLYFYWYRQILGQKVEFLVSFYNNEISEKSEIFDDQFSVERPDGSNFTLKIRSTKLEDSAMYFCASSPRLAGTYEQYFGPGTRLTVT.

The chain has TRBV5-4 and TRBJ2-7; D tentatively fits TRBD1 or TRBD2 (5 bases each). CDR3 size: 15 residues. V was trimmed by 0 bases and J by 6 bases, leaving 16 bases between them. Germline V lookup: CDR1 SGHNT, CDR2 YYREEE (reference sequence). CDR3 nucleotides: TGTGCCAGCAGCTTGGCCCAGGGACCTACCGGCGAGCAGTACTTC. Protein sequence: CASSLAQGPTGEQYF.

This clone showed up just once. The V call is TRBV21-1, the J call TRBJ2-1. TRBV21-1 is marked as a pseudogene. This CDR3 has 9 residues. The CDR3 here is CASTTRKFF. CDR3 nucleotide sequence: TGTGCCAGCACCACCCGTAAGTTCTTC.

Comments on this clone: This CDR3 is also generated by other DNA sequences in the sample. CDR3: CASSLQETQYF. The CDR3 bases are TGCGCCAGCAGCTTACAGGAGACCCAGTACTTC. This rearrangement joins TRBV5-1 to TRBJ2-5; unclear D gene. Germline V gives CDR1 SGHRS, CDR2 YFSETQ. V was shortened by 2 bases and J by 5 bases, with 4 bases between the two germline ends. This CDR3 has 11 amino acids.

The chain has TRBV30 and TRBJ1-3, with D possibly TRBD1 on 6 matching bases. V was shortened by 2 bases and J by 7 bases, with 6 bases between the two germline ends. The CDR3 runs 11 residues. Germline CDR1 GTSNPN, CDR2 SVGIG (reference sequence). The DNA for the CDR3 is TGTGCCTGGAGTACAGGGAACACCATATATTTT. Its translation is CAWSTGNTIYF.

This clone occurred once. The V gene is TRBV25-1, the J gene TRBJ2-7; no clear D. The CDR3 totals 12 residues. V was pared by 3 bases and J by 8 bases, with 11 bases between. Per the germline V gene, CDR1 is MGHDK and CDR2 is SYGVNS. The CDR3 here is CASSDHPTKQYF. The CDR3 region has the DNA TGTGCCAGCAGTGACCATCCTACGAAGCAGTACTTC.

V is TRBV5-1 and J is TRBJ2-5; D not certain. The end of the DNA is better explained by TRBJ2-7, so the J call may be wrong. CDR3 length equals 13 residues. Germline V gene sequence: CDR1 SGHRS, CDR2 YFSETQ. This chain's CDR3 is CASSPEFSYEQYF. The CDR3, as DNA: TGCGCCAGCAGCCCCGAATTCTCCTACGAGCAGTACTTC.

As to this clone: Other DNA sequences in this sample translate to the same CDR3. The gene calls are TRBV9 and TRBJ2-1; the match to TRBD2 covers 14 bases. Germline V gives CDR1 SGDLS, CDR2 YYNGEE. The trim removed 2 bases at V and 1 base at J, leaving 2 bases unmatched. CDR3 length equals 17 residues. The CDR3 is CASSVGLAGGSYNEQFF. The CDR3 coding sequence is TGTGCCAGCAGCGTCGGACTAGCGGGAGGTTCCTACAATGAGCAGTTCTTC.

This chain links TRBV7-9 with TRBJ2-7, with D tentatively TRBD1 (5 bases). Trimming pared 2 bases from V and 3 bases from J, leaving 11 bases between. CDR1 is SEHNR, CDR2 FQNEAQ, per germline (reference sequence). CDR3 length: 14 residues. The CDR3 region is CASSLTGLDYEQYF. The CDR3 DNA reads as TGTGCCAGCAGCTTAACAGGATTAGACTACGAGCAGTACTTC.

The chain uses TRBV27 and TRBJ2-7; D is tentatively TRBD1 or TRBD2 (5 bases each). V lost 8 bases and J lost 0, with 11 bases in between. Germline lookup yields CDR1 MNHEY and CDR2 SMNVEV (reference sequence). CDR3 length: 13 amino acids. The CDR3 sequence is CASGWGSSYEQYF. The CDR3 region has the DNA TGTGCCAGCGGGTGGGGGAGCTCCTACGAGCAGTACTTC.

The chain couples TRBV10-3 to TRBJ2-6; D not certain. This CDR3 has 19 amino acids. V lost 3 bases, J lost 0 bases, and 18 bases lay in between. In germline, CDR1 is ENHRY, CDR2 SYGVKD. The CDR3 loop reads CAISDRTLAESSGANVLTF. In DNA, the CDR3 is TGTGCCATCAGTGATCGGACCTTGGCGGAGAGCTCTGGGGCCAACGTCCTGACTTTC.

A single count supports this clone. This chain uses TRBV9 with TRBJ2-2; TRBD2 agrees at 8 bases. Trimming at V came to 1 base and at J to 5 bases, leaving 1 base not matched to a gene. This CDR3 contains 14 residues. Germline CDR1 SGDLS, CDR2 YYNGEE. For the CDR3, the DNA is TGTGCCAGCAGCGTAAGCGGGAGAACCGGGGAGCTGTTTTTT. It is translated as CASSVSGRTGELFF.

The CDR3 DNA reads TGTGCCAGCAGCTTGCCCTTGGGCCAAGAGACCCAGTACTTC. Encoded protein: CASSLPLGQETQYF. The chain joins TRBV7-9 to TRBJ2-5; D gene uncertain. This CDR3 has 14 amino acids. Germline V gene data show CDR1 as SEHNR and CDR2 as FQNEAQ (reference sequence). The V end lost 3 bases, the J end lost 1 base, and 9 bases lay between the germline ends.

This clone appeared once. The chain links TRBV18 to TRBJ2-6, with D possibly TRBD2 on 6 matching bases. The V end lost 2 bases, the J end lost 0 bases, and 14 bases lay between the germline ends. Per germline, CDR1 KGHSH and CDR2 LQKENI. The CDR3 sequence is 18 residues long. This CDR3 is CASSPGGAGSSGANVLTF. The CDR3 nucleotides are TGTGCCAGCTCACCAGGGGGAGCGGGCTCCTCTGGGGCCAACGTCCTGACTTTC. Based on the CDR3 plus reference TRBV18 and TRBJ2-6, the full variable domain is NAGVMQNPRHLVRRRGQEARLRCSPMKGHSHVYWYRQLPEEGLKFMVYLQKENIIDESGMPKERFSAEFPKEGPSILRIQQVVRGDSAAYFCASSPGGAGSSGANVLTFGAGSRLTVL.

The rearrangement joins TRBV11-2 to TRBJ2-1, with TRBD1 matching over 8 bases. The germline V gene encodes CDR1 SGHAT and CDR2 FQNNGV. The CDR3 spans 16 residues. The V segment lost 4 bases and the J segment 0 bases; nucleotides outside the gene matches: 5. CDR3 protein: CASSSTGTGSYNEQFF. Here the CDR3 DNA reads TGTGCCAGCAGCTCTACCGGGACAGGCTCCTACAATGAGCAGTTCTTC.